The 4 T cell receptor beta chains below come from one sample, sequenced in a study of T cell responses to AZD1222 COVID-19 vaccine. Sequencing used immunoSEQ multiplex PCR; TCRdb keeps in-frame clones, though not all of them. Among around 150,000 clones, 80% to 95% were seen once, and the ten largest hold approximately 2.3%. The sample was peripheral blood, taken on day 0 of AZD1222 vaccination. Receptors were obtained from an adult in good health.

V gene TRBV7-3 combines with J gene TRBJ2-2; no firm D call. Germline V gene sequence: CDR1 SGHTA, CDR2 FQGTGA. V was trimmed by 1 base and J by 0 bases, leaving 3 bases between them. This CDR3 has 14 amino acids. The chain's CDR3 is CASSLRPNTGELFF. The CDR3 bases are TGTGCCAGCAGCTTAAGACCGAACACCGGGGAGCTGTTTTTT.

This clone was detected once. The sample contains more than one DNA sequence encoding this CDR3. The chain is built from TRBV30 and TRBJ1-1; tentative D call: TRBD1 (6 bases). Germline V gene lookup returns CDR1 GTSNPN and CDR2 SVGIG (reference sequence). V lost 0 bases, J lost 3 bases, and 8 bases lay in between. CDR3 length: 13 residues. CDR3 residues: CAWSVQGDTEAFF. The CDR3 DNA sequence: TGTGCCTGGAGTGTACAGGGTGACACTGAAGCTTTCTTT.

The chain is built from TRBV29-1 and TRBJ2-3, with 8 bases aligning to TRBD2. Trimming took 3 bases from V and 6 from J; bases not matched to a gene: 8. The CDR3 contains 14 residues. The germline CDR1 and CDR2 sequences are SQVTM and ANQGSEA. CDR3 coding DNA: TGCAGCGTTGATGGGTGGCGGGGGGTGGATACGCAGTATTTT. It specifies CSVDGWRGVDTQYF.

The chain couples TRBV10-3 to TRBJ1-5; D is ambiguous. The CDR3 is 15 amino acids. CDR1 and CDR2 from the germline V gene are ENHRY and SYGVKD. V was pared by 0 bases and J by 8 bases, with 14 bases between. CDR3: CAISESGAGSEPQHF. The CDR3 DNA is TGTGCCATCAGTGAGTCGGGAGCGGGGTCTGAGCCCCAGCATTTT.